This T cell receptor beta chain was identified during a study of beta chain features in type 1 diabetes (dated by TCRdb to about 2018). Study-wide context: Patients and healthy donors did not differ in mean age, gender distribution, total cell number or subset yield. A total of 107,917,701 sorted cells were examined across all samples, and the number of cells per subset was strongly correlated with RNA yield. The study compared the TCRB repertoires of sorted circulating CD4+ T cell subsets in recently diagnosed type 1 diabetes patients with those in matched healthy donors. Naive and central memory subsets were obtained from all 28 donors, but regulatory and stem cell-like memory subsets were isolated from only 8 patients and roughly 8 healthy donors. Results the study describes overall, beyond this receptor: Because cDNA was sequenced instead of genomic DNA, highly expressing activated cells could be over-represented, though the groups showed no difference in activation or CD3 levels. A moderate but significant shortening of TCRB CDR3 length was observed in type 1 diabetes patients in all four CD4+ subsets. Fewer insertions and more nucleotide deletions at VDJ recombination sites were observed in patients with type 1 diabetes, implying thymic rearrangement abnormalities. PCR may preferentially amplify shorter templates, but because patient and control samples were amplified and corrected together, any resulting skew would affect both groups equally. Naive, central memory and regulatory TCRB repertoires appeared to be more similar among patients than among healthy donors. Because small numbers of individuals were included in the HLA sub-analyses, any influence of HLA type on TCRB rearrangement was left unresolved.

Worth noting for this clone: Its antigen is unknown. No qualities accompany the bases; no much larger clone lies one base away.

The germline V gene encodes CDR1 SGHTA and CDR2 FQGNSA. Clipping removes 4 bases from V and 0 bases from J, with 4 as the unmatched junction base count. Spanning cysteine to phenylalanine, the CDR3 consists of 15 amino acids. The retained sequence is limited to the CDR3, 45 bases, with the frame set at the first base. Each donor gave one peripheral blood draw, approximately 0.11 L on average, collected into heparinised tubes. A BD FACSAria II was used to sort naive, central memory, regulatory and stem cell-like memory CD4+ T cells with a panel that included CD45RO, CCR7, CD25, CD127, CD95 and CD27. Every sorted population had a purity above 95%. PBMCs were isolated right away by Lymphoprep density gradient centrifugation and were stained directly, without culture. So that batch effects would be minimized, each experiment stained and sorted samples in pairs, pairing one healthy donor with one patient.

The entire amount of isolated RNA was reverse transcribed using the High Capacity cDNA Reverse Transcription Kit, so the sequenced TCRB transcripts were expressed ones. Naive, central memory and regulatory T cell samples underwent deep immunoSEQ sequencing, averaging around 3.9 million total reads per sample. Sorted cells were lysed in RLT buffer, and RNA was extracted using DNase-treated RNeasy Micro or Mini kits according to cell number. To prevent cross-contamination, every cell subset was processed on its own, while patient and healthy donor samples were processed together. Using the immunoSEQ multiplex PCR, TCRB sequences were amplified from cDNA into 87-bp fragments spanning the CDR3 region. The amplicons were sequenced using the Illumina HiSeq platform. As for the authors' bioinformatics: PCR bias was corrected computationally using synthetic template baselines, and reads within Hamming distance 2 were collapsed, with unmergeable singletons discarded. By aligning reads against IMGT, V, D and J genes, CDR3 length, and insertions or deletions at six rearrangement sites were assigned. Clonotype counts were normalized to sorted cell number within each subset before computing true diversity and Gini coefficients with the tcR R package. The overlap coefficient, calculated on TCRB nucleotide sequences, was used to quantify repertoire sharing. Out-of-frame TCRB sequences from naive cells were analyzed to stand in for the pre-selection repertoire. TCRdb carries this immuneACCESS record with in-frame sequences only. Its versions omit some clonotypes, under half of them owing to an unresolved V gene in the studies checked, with the rest unexplained. V and J calls and clone size are as listed in that table; D and trimming were resolved from the DNA. Present in this sample are around 280,000 clones, around 16% of which were seen just once. More than 0.015% of the sample is in the top ten clones.

This clonotype was sampled from a man aged 18 to 30 with type 1 diabetes. Specimen: naive CD4+ T cells from blood. The cell subset or site label, read with the paper, signifies: true naive CD4+ T cells. The sequence links TRBV7-2 to TRBJ2-7, with 9 central nucleotides matching TRBD1. The CDR3 sequence is CASSWDRVSSYEQYF. The DNA sequence is given as TGTGCCAGCAGCTGGGACAGGGTGAGCTCCTACGAGCAGTACTTC. The full variable domain, with segments outside the CDR3 supplied by the reference TRBV7-2 and TRBJ2-7 proteins, appears as GAGVSQSPSNKVTEKGKDVELRCDPISGHTALYWYRQSLGQGLEFLIYFQGNSAPDKSGLPSDRFSAERTGGSVSTLTIQRTQQEDSAVYLCASSWDRVSSYEQYFGPGTRLTVT.